This T cell receptor beta chain was obtained from a study of blood T cell repertoires in COVID-19. Libraries were prepared by immunoSEQ multiplex PCR; TCRdb keeps only in-frame clonotypes and omits some of them. The sample contains about 220,000 clones, about four fifths of which appear only once. The source material was PBMCs or T cells enriched from blood (not recorded which). This sequence was found in a woman aged 55-69 years who had recovered from COVID-19.

The CDR3 nucleotides are TGTGCCAGTAGTCCCCGGGATCGGCCTGAAGCTTTCTTT. It translates to CASSPRDRPEAFF. The chain couples TRBV19 to TRBJ1-1, with no clear D. The CDR3 is made up of 13 amino acids. V lost 5 bases and J lost 6, with 13 bases in between. CDR1 LNHDA and CDR2 SQIVND come from the germline V gene (reference sequence). Full variable domain (remainder filled in from reference TRBV19 and TRBJ1-1): DGGITQSPKYLFRKEGQNVTLSCEQNLNHDAMYWYRQDPGQGLRLIYYSQIVNDFQKGDIAEGYSVSREKKESFPLTVTSAQKNPTAFYLCASSPRDRPEAFFGQGTRLTVV.